The rows below give T cell receptor beta chains drawn from one sample of a study of T cells of healthy individuals. TCRdb processed the 5' RACE reads anew with MiXCR; each CDR3 protein has one entry. Here the sample spans 65,000 to 95,000 distinct CDR3 sequences, roughly 5% being singletons. Every receptor here comes from a female donor in good health. The CDR3 runs from the conserved cysteine through the conserved F or W.

v_call | cdr3_aa
TRBV11-2 | CASSFSENTEAFF
TRBV11-2 | CASSFLGGNEQFF
TRBV5-5 | CASRLRQGIGNEKLFF
TRBV20-1 | CSAATGSFVTEAFF
TRBV29-1 | CSVEWVRDNEQFF
TRBV6-2/TRBV6-3 | CASSYLRTPNTEAFF
TRBV12-3/TRBV12-4 | CASRSRTETSTDTQYF
TRBV6-2/TRBV6-3 | CASCGLRDEKLFF
TRBV6-5 | CASRLQGQTTDTQYF
TRBV12-3/TRBV12-4 | CASSLRGVPYEQYF
TRBV19 | CASSTWVYIGELFF
TRBV20-1 | CSARQGVYEQYF
TRBV20-1 | CTSDGNTEAFF
TRBV6-5 | CASSYSGGLPQHF
TRBV3-1 | CASSQGARVHERYF
TRBV20-1 | CSASQGREQYF
TRBV6-2/TRBV6-3 | CASSWDEGLQFF
TRBV20-1 | CSATLDHRNSNQPQHF
TRBV7-2 | CASSLGETENTF
TRBV7-2 | CASSFRQGANNEQFF
TRBV5-1 | CASTPLWTSDNSNEQFF
TRBV7-2 | CASSLQGAEQPQHF
TRBV18 | CASSSGTGGYNEQFF
TRBV6-6 | CASRPWTSGRGGNEQFF
TRBV7-3 | CASSLTAGGMSSGANVLTF
TRBV6-5 | CASSPGGRAQETQYF
TRBV7-2 | CASSGAAGRTDTQYF
TRBV18 | CASSPRSPHTGVQETQYF
TRBV19 | CASSGKDLLVGQPQHF